The 30 T cell receptor beta chains in this list originate from one sample, sequenced in a study of T-cell memory formation after mild COVID-19. TCRdb re-derived calls from the 5' RACE reads in MiXCR, one entry per CDR3 protein. The table has around 340,000 distinct CDR3 sequences, over 10% seen once. The sample was PBMCs or a T cell subset sorted from them (not recorded which). Every receptor here comes from a man between 18 and 35 years old who had mild COVID-19 (a few samples of this study predate the infection). Cell type and time point are not known.

This clonotype was detected only a few times. V and J are TRBV29-1 and TRBJ1-1; no reliable D call. V gave up 5 bases and J gave up 0 bases, with 10 bases separating them. Germline assignment: CDR1 SQVTM and CDR2 ANQGSEA. The CDR3 runs to 13 residues. CDR3 amino acids: CSVREDLNTEAFF. The CDR3 nucleotides read TGCAGCGTTCGAGAGGACCTGAACACTGAAGCTTTCTTT.

This clonotype was observed a few times. The CDR3 loop reads CASSPRTGGVYEQYF. The CDR3 DNA is TGTGCCAGCAGCCCACGGACAGGGGGCGTCTACGAGCAGTACTTC. The chain is built from TRBV11-3 and TRBJ2-7; TRBD1 matches at 11 bases. The CDR3 has 15 residues. Germline-derived CDR1 and CDR2 are SGHNT and YENEEA. The V and J ends lost 5 bases and 3 bases, in that order; junction bases with no gene match: 6.

This clonotype was recorded many times. The chain couples TRBV20-1 to TRBJ1-1, with a tentative D call TRBD1 (5 bases). The CDR3 has 17 amino acids. Germline CDR1 and CDR2: DFQATT and SNEGSKA (reference sequence). Trimming left V 0 bases short and J 0 bases short, with 17 bases between. The DNA for the CDR3 is TGCAGTGCTAGAGATTCGACCCGGGGCTGGGTGAACACTGAAGCTTTCTTT. It yields the protein CSARDSTRGWVNTEAFF.

This clonotype came up a few times. This chain connects TRBV24-1 to TRBJ2-4, with D hard to call. CDR3 length: 14 residues. Trimming took 5 bases from V and 2 from J, leaving 9 bases between them. CDR1 is KGHDR, CDR2 SFDVKD, per germline. This chain's CDR3 is CATSGPASKNIQYF. The CDR3, as DNA: TGTGCCACCAGTGGCCCGGCATCCAAAAACATTCAGTACTTC.

The chain uses TRBV12-3 or TRBV12-4 and TRBJ1-1; D gene uncertain. Trimming shortened V by 6 bases and J by 1 base, and 9 bases separated the two germline ends. This CDR3 spans 13 amino acids. This CDR3 is CASSPIANTEAFF. In DNA, the CDR3 is TGTGCCAGCAGCCCTATAGCGAACACTGAAGCTTTCTTT.

V and J are TRBV29-1 and TRBJ1-2; possibly TRBD1 for D (5 bases). V was shortened by 3 bases and J by 5 bases, with 13 bases between the two germline ends. In germline, CDR1 is SQVTM, CDR2 ANQGSEA. This CDR3 comprises 13 residues. CDR3 coding DNA: TGCAGCGTTGATTTACTGGGGGGGTATGGCTACACCTTC. Translation gives CSVDLLGGYGYTF. The whole variable domain, remainder taken from reference TRBV29-1 and TRBJ1-2, is SAVISQKPSRDICQRGTSLTIQCQVDSQVTMMFWYRQQPGQSLTLIATANQGSEATYESGFVIDKFPISRPNLTFSTLTVSNMSPEDSSIYLCSVDLLGGYGYTFGSGTRLTVV.

Concerning this clonotype itself: The junction departs from the called germline gene at one end, perhaps through a read error. V gene TRBV7-2 combines with J gene TRBJ2-1; 7 bases line up with TRBD2. The CDR3 length is 11 residues. The V gene's germline CDR1 is SGHTA and CDR2 FQGNSA. CDR3: CAISSGGEQFF. The CDR3 bases are TGTGCCATCAGCTCCGGGGGGGAGCAGTTCTTC.

The chain combines TRBV28 with TRBJ2-1, with a possible D match to TRBD2 (5 bases). CDR1 MDHEN and CDR2 SYDVKM come from the germline V gene. V gave up 7 bases and J gave up 5 bases, with 9 bases separating them. The length of the CDR3 is 12 residues. CDR3: CASMGSDNEQFF. The CDR3 nucleotides are TGTGCCAGCATGGGGAGCGACAATGAGCAGTTCTTC.

The chain uses TRBV5-6 and TRBJ2-3, with D hard to call. In germline, CDR1 is SGHDT, CDR2 YYEEEE. The CDR3 is 13 amino acids. V was clipped by 5 bases and J by 3 bases, with 10 bases between them. CDR3 in amino acids: CASSSMGTDTQYF. The CDR3 bases are TGTGCCAGCAGTTCGATGGGGACAGATACGCAGTATTTT.

This clonotype showed up just a few times. The chain links TRBV20-1 to TRBJ1-5, with 7 nucleotides matching TRBD1. Germline CDR1 and CDR2: DFQATT and SNEGSKA (reference sequence). V shed 6 bases, J shed 2 bases, and the junction held 4 bases outside the gene matches. The CDR3 totals 13 residues. DNA of the CDR3: TGCAGTGCCCAGGGGGGTGGCAATCAGCCCCAGCATTTT. Residues: CSAQGGGNQPQHF.

This rearrangement joins TRBV18 to TRBJ2-5; TRBD1 or TRBD2 may be the D gene (5 bases each). The V end was cut by 1 base, the J end by 4 bases, with 10 bases between. CDR1 KGHSH and CDR2 LQKENI come from the germline V gene. The CDR3 runs to 14 residues. DNA for the CDR3: TGTGCCAGCTCACCACGGGGGACCCCAGAGACCCAGTACTTC. Protein sequence: CASSPRGTPETQYF.

In this sample, this clonotype turned up a few times. V gene TRBV11-2 combines with J gene TRBJ2-3; 9 bases fit TRBD1. V lost 4 bases to trimming and J lost 6 bases; unmatched junction nucleotides: 5. CDR1 and CDR2 from the germline V gene are SGHAT and FQNNGV. The CDR3 covers 14 residues. The CDR3 bases are TGTGCCAGCAGCTCCGACAGGGGGGGGGATACGCAGTATTTT. Its translation: CASSSDRGGDTQYF.

In this sample, this clonotype turned up many times. The chain couples TRBV4-1 to TRBJ2-7, with 7 bases that match TRBD1. There are 16 residues in the CDR3. Germline V CDR1 and CDR2: MGHRA, YSYEKL. Losses at the gene ends were 4 bases for V and 0 bases for J; bases not matched to a gene: 9. Written as DNA, the CDR3 is TGCGCCAGCAGCCTTACCTTAGACAGGGACTCCTACGAGCAGTACTTC. Protein product: CASSLTLDRDSYEQYF.

This clonotype was found a few times. This rearrangement joins TRBV9 to TRBJ2-2, with D uncertain. Trimming shortened V by 4 bases and J by 0 bases, and 10 bases separated the two germline ends. Per the germline V gene, CDR1 is SGDLS and CDR2 is YYNGEE. The CDR3 loop spans 15 amino acids. This CDR3 reads CASSRIGPNTGELFF. Written as DNA, the CDR3 is TGTGCCAGCAGCCGAATCGGGCCGAACACCGGGGAGCTGTTTTTT.

This clonotype was seen many times. J is TRBJ2-1 and V is TRBV7-9; tentative D call: TRBD1 (6 bases). The V gene's germline CDR1 is SEHNR and CDR2 FQNEAQ (reference sequence). The CDR3 consists of 15 residues. V lost 4 bases and J lost 6, with 16 bases in between. CDR3 bases: TGTGCCAGCAGCTCCGACTCCGGGACACCCAATGAGCAGTTCTTC. It yields the protein CASSSDSGTPNEQFF.

This clonotype appeared many times. This chain links TRBV3-1 with TRBJ2-7, with D perhaps matching TRBD2 (5 bases). The germline CDR1 and CDR2 sequences are LGHDT and YNNKEL (reference sequence). With 1 base removed from V and 9 bases from J, the gap between germline ends came to 13 bases. The CDR3 loop spans 13 amino acids. The CDR3 region is CASSQGETRGQYF. The CDR3 DNA is TGTGCCAGCAGCCAAGGGGAGACCCGAGGGCAGTACTTC.

A few counts support this clonotype. The chain uses TRBV6-1 and TRBJ2-3; D assignment may be TRBD1 or TRBD2 (5 bases each). This CDR3 spans 15 amino acids. V was pared by 10 bases and J by 4 bases, with 21 bases between. Germline V CDR1 and CDR2: MNHNS, SASEGT. This chain's CDR3 is CATEGHSTSSDTQYF. CDR3 DNA sequence: TGTGCCACCGAGGGGCACAGCACGAGCTCAGATACGCAGTATTTT.

This clonotype was recorded a few times. The chain joins TRBV7-9 to TRBJ1-3, with D possibly matching TRBD1 (5 bases). CDR1 SEHNR and CDR2 FQNEAQ come from the germline V gene (reference sequence). Trimming removed 1 base at V and 4 bases at J, with 11 bases between. The CDR3 has 15 amino acids. CDR3 region: CASSLDPGQGNTIYF. For the CDR3, the DNA is TGTGCCAGCAGCTTAGACCCGGGGCAGGGAAACACCATATATTTT.

The CDR3 spells CASSHVDREAFF. The CDR3 DNA sequence: TGTGCCAGCAGCCATGTAGACAGGGAAGCTTTCTTT. The V gene is TRBV3-1, the J gene TRBJ1-1; tentative D call: TRBD1 (6 bases). CDR3 length equals 12 residues. Trimming took 3 bases from V and 8 from J, leaving 10 bases between them. Per germline, CDR1 LGHDT and CDR2 YNNKEL (reference sequence).

The gene calls are TRBV18 and TRBJ2-2; TRBD2 might be the D (6 bases). V was trimmed by 1 base and J by 3 bases, leaving 9 bases between them. Germline V CDR1 and CDR2: KGHSH, LQKENI. The CDR3 is made up of 15 amino acids. CDR3 region: CASSPQGGDTGELFF. For the CDR3, the DNA is TGTGCCAGCTCACCACAAGGAGGGGACACCGGGGAGCTGTTTTTT.

This clonotype showed up just a few times. The chain carries TRBV4-1 and TRBJ2-3; D call uncertain. Trimming pared 1 base from V and 0 bases from J, leaving 8 bases between. Per germline, CDR1 MGHRA and CDR2 YSYEKL. The CDR3 has 15 residues. The CDR3: CASSQGDGSTDTQYF. Here the CDR3 DNA reads TGCGCCAGCAGCCAAGGAGATGGAAGCACAGATACGCAGTATTTT.

This clonotype showed up just a few times. The chain is built from TRBV2 and TRBJ1-5; 7 bases map to TRBD1. The CDR3 totals 15 residues. V was clipped by 4 bases and J by 6 bases; unmatched bases: 9. Germline V gives CDR1 SNHLY, CDR2 FYNNEI. CDR3 loop: CASSAGGLLGQPQHF. CDR3 DNA sequence: TGTGCCAGCAGTGCAGGGGGTCTTCTTGGTCAGCCCCAGCATTTT.

This clonotype was found many times. The chain has TRBV3-1 and TRBJ2-5; no definite D call. Looked up from germline, CDR1 is LGHDT and CDR2 is YNNKEL (reference sequence). The CDR3 is 11 amino acids. V dropped 1 base and J dropped 5 bases, with 2 bases sitting between them. This CDR3 is CASSQVETQYF. For the CDR3, the DNA is TGTGCCAGCAGCCAAGTCGAGACCCAGTACTTC.

The chain couples TRBV10-2 to TRBJ2-3, with D possibly called TRBD1 or TRBD2 (6 bases each). Germline V gives CDR1 WSHSY, CDR2 SAAADI. With 6 bases removed from V and 4 bases from J, the gap between germline ends came to 23 bases. This CDR3 comprises 17 residues. The CDR3 DNA reads TGCGCCAGCAGCGACCCAGCTTCTCAAGGGGGGCCAGATACGCAGTATTTT. Its translation: CASSDPASQGGPDTQYF.

This clonotype was detected only a few times. The J gene is TRBJ2-6, the V gene TRBV5-6; D perhaps matches TRBD2 (5 bases). The CDR3 loop spans 14 amino acids. Germline assignment: CDR1 SGHDT and CDR2 YYEEEE. V was cut by 4 bases and J by 13 bases, with 18 bases left in between. The CDR3: CASSTYGLGGVLTF. CDR3 nucleotide sequence: TGTGCCAGCAGCACGTACGGACTGGGCGGGGTCCTGACTTTC.

This clonotype appeared a few times. The chain recombines TRBV28 with TRBJ1-2, with D possibly TRBD1 on 5 matching bases. This CDR3 comprises 18 residues. The V end lost 2 bases, the J end lost 0 bases, and 19 bases lay between the germline ends. Germline V gene data show CDR1 as MDHEN and CDR2 as SYDVKM. The CDR3 nucleotides are TGTGCCAGCAGTTTACGAGGCAGGGCTTTTAGGTCTAACTATGGCTACACCTTC. Residues: CASSLRGRAFRSNYGYTF.

This chain connects TRBV4-2 to TRBJ2-7; TRBD2 matches at 10 bases. The trim removed 0 bases at V and 3 bases at J, leaving 2 bases unmatched. Germline V lookup: CDR1 LGHNA, CDR2 YNFKEQ. CDR3 length: 15 residues. CDR3 in DNA: TGTGCCAGCAGCCAAGATTTAGCGGGGGGCTACGAGCAGTACTTC. Encoded protein: CASSQDLAGGYEQYF.

This clonotype was observed a few times. The J gene is TRBJ2-7, the V gene TRBV15, with 7 nucleotides matching TRBD2. This CDR3 contains 15 residues. Germline-derived CDR1 and CDR2 are LNHNV and YYDKDF (reference sequence). With V trimmed by 6 bases and J by 3 bases, 11 bases remained unmatched. The CDR3 nucleotides are TGTGCCACCAGTCTCCTAGAGCGGGAAAGCTACGAGCAGTACTTC. It yields the protein CATSLLERESYEQYF.

This clonotype was observed a few times. The V call is TRBV4-1, the J call TRBJ2-7, with TRBD2 as a possible D gene (5 bases). The germline V gene encodes CDR1 MGHRA and CDR2 YSYEKL. V lost 0 bases, J lost 3 bases, and 15 bases lay in between. The CDR3 length is 16 residues. CDR3 in amino acids: CASSQEGSGARYEQYF. CDR3 sequence (DNA): TGCGCCAGCAGCCAAGAAGGCAGCGGAGCACGCTACGAGCAGTACTTC.

This chain uses TRBV6-5 with TRBJ2-5; 11 bases fit TRBD2. The J segment lost 1 base and the V segment lost 6 bases, leaving 4 bases of the junction unmatched. In germline, CDR1 is MNHEY, CDR2 SVGAGI. The CDR3 loop spans 15 amino acids. The CDR3 nucleotides read TGTGCCAGCAGACGACTAGCGGGGACCCAAGAGACCCAGTACTTC. Translating it yields CASRRLAGTQETQYF.